These 8 T cell receptor beta chains came from one sample sequenced in a study of cytomegalovirus exposure and HLA in healthy donors. The primer mix had 60 Vbeta and 13 Jbeta primers. Libraries were prepared by immunoSEQ multiplex PCR; TCRdb keeps only in-frame clonotypes and omits some of them. Of around 140,000 clones listed, about 9.2% were seen once; the top ten hold 6.5% to 8.5%. The material sequenced was PBMCs. The origin of the receptors is a woman in her thirties or forties in good health and CMV-seropositive.

The chain uses TRBV4-3 and TRBJ2-5; TRBD1 matches 7 bases. The end of the DNA fits TRBJ2-7 better, so the J call may be wrong. The germline gives CDR1 LGHNA, CDR2 YSLEER. The length of the CDR3 is 15 residues. The CDR3, as DNA: TGCGCCAGCAGCCAAGCGCTACAGGGGAGCTACGAGCAGTACTTC. Residues: CASSQALQGSYEQYF.

This chain uses TRBV6-5 with TRBJ1-6, with 7 bases matching TRBD1. The J segment lost 10 bases and the V segment lost 6 bases, leaving 6 bases of the junction unmatched. CDR3 length: 13 residues. Germline loops: CDR1 MNHEY, CDR2 SVGAGI. The CDR3 sequence: CASRIRDSSPLHF. The CDR3 bases are TGTGCCAGCAGAATCCGGGACAGCTCACCCCTCCACTTT.

The CDR3 here is CASSQADSLNSPLHF. CDR3 sequence (DNA): TGTGCCAGCAGCCAAGCGGACAGTCTGAATTCACCCCTCCACTTT. The chain uses TRBV6-5 and TRBJ1-6, with D maybe TRBD1 (6 bases). In germline, CDR1 is MNHEY, CDR2 SVGAGI. V lost 6 bases to trimming and J lost 7 bases, with 16 bases between them. The CDR3 has 15 residues.

The sample holds a few counts of this clone. This sequence joins TRBV29-1 and TRBJ2-1, with 8 nucleotides matching TRBD2. The CDR3 contains 16 residues. Germline loops: CDR1 SQVTM, CDR2 ANQGSEA. Trimming took 4 bases from V and 9 from J; bases not matched to a gene: 17. The CDR3 region has the DNA TGCAGCGTTGCGCACAATTCGGGGGGGCCTTTTTCTGAGCAGTTCTTC. Amino acid sequence: CSVAHNSGGPFSEQFF.

This clone was found a few times. V usage is TRBV7-2 and J usage is TRBJ2-6, with D hard to call. Trimming shortened V by 1 base and J by 0 bases, and 7 bases separated the two germline ends. The CDR3 sequence is 16 residues long. Germline loops: CDR1 SGHTA, CDR2 FQGNSA. In DNA form, the CDR3 reads TGTGCCAGCAGCTTAGTTTCCTCCTCTGGGGCCAACGTCCTGACTTTC. Translating it yields CASSLVSSSGANVLTF.

As regards this clone: This same CDR3 is encoded by further DNA sequences in the sample. The rearrangement links TRBV7-9 to TRBJ1-2; 8 bases match TRBD1. J gave up 7 bases and V 9 bases, and 10 bases lay outside the gene matches. This CDR3 is 13 amino acids long. The germline V gene encodes CDR1 SEHNR and CDR2 FQNEAQ (reference sequence). CDR3 amino acids: CASSQDRGSGYTF. The CDR3 DNA sequence: TGTGCCAGTAGCCAAGACAGGGGATCTGGCTACACCTTC.

A word on this clone: The same CDR3 also results from other DNA sequences found in this sample. The chain combines TRBV6-5 with TRBJ1-1; no clear D. This CDR3 contains 14 residues. Germline CDR1 is MNHEY and CDR2 is SVGAGI. With 0 bases removed from V and 1 base from J, the gap between germline ends came to 6 bases. For the CDR3, the DNA is TGTGCCAGCAGTTACTCGGAGGGGAACACTGAAGCTTTCTTT. This translates into CASSYSEGNTEAFF.

The genes are TRBV14 and TRBJ2-2, with D perhaps TRBD2 (5 bases). The CDR3 has 14 residues. The V end lost 4 bases, the J end lost 1 base, and 7 bases lay between the germline ends. CDR1 is SGHDN, CDR2 FVKESK, per germline. In DNA form, the CDR3 reads TGTGCCAGCAGCCCGGGGAAGAACACCGGGGAGCTGTTTTTT. This sequence encodes CASSPGKNTGELFF. Using reference TRBV14 and TRBJ2-2 for the parts outside the CDR3, the full variable domain is EAGVTQFPSHSVIEKGQTVTLRCDPISGHDNLYWYRRVMGKEIKFLLHFVKESKQDESGMPNNRFLAERTGGTYSTLKVQPAELEDSGVYFCASSPGKNTGELFFGEGSRLTVL.